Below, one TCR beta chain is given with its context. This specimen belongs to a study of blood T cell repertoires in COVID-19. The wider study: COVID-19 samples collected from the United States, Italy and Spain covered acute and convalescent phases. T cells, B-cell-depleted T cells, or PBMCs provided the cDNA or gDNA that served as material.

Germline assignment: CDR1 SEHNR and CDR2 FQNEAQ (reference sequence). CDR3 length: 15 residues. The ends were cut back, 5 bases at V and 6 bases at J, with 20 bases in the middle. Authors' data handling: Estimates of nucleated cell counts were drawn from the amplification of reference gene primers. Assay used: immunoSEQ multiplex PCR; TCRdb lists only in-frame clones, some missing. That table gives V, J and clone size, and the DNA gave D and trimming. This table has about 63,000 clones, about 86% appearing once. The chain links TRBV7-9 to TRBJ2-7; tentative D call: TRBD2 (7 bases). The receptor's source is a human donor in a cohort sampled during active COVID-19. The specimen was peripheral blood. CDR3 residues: CASSPKGGESSEQYF. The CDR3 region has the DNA TGTGCCAGCAGCCCAAAAGGGGGGGAGTCGAGCGAGCAGTACTTC. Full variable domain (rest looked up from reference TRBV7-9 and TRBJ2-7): DTGVSQNPRHKITKRGQNVTFRCDPISEHNRLYWYRQTLGQGPEFLTYFQNEAQLEKSRLLSDRFSAERPKGSFSTLEIQRTEQGDSAMYLCASSPKGGESSEQYFGPGTRLTVT.